This T cell receptor (beta chain) was identified during a study of blood T cell repertoires in COVID-19. Study as a whole: T cells, B-cell-depleted T cells, or PBMCs provided the cDNA or gDNA that served as material.

Cohorts were based on clinical histories the participants reported. Data came from immunoSEQ multiplex PCR; TCRdb stores just in-frame clones and leaves some out. The data contain about 160,000 clones, 81% of them singletons. Sequencing was done on a sample of PBMCs or T cells enriched from blood (not recorded which). The source is a woman in her thirties or forties with acute COVID-19.

This CDR3 is CASSSGFSGRPLSTDTQYF. In DNA form, the CDR3 reads TGTGCCAGCAGCTCAGGGTTCAGCGGGAGGCCCCTTAGCACAGATACGCAGTATTTT. The chain combines TRBV7-6 with TRBJ2-3, with 9 bases fitting TRBD2. Germline CDR1 SGHVS, CDR2 FNYEAQ. This CDR3 has 19 amino acids. V shed 4 bases and J 0 bases; nucleotides not matched to a gene: 14.